This TCR beta chain was captured in a study of patients and donors after allogeneic stem cell transplantation. This clonotype has just one count. MiXCR, applied by TCRdb to the RT-PCR reads, yields one record per CDR3 protein. The sample has about 400,000 distinct CDR3 sequences; approximately 16% are singletons. The length of the CDR3 is 16 residues. With V trimmed by 7 bases and J by 7 bases, 16 bases remained unmatched. The germline V gene has CDR1 MGHDK and CDR2 SYGVNS. The chain joins TRBV25-1 to TRBJ1-1, with 9 positions matching TRBD1. Sequencing input: blood, either unsorted or a sorted T cell fraction (not recorded which). The sequence was collected from a human donor who was either an allogeneic HSCT recipient or a stem cell or donor lymphocyte infusion donor (not recorded which). It is not recorded whose cells these are; they may come from a transplant donor. CDR3: CASTYLGQGEGIEAFF. CDR3 in DNA: TGTGCCAGCACCTACCTGGGACAGGGAGAAGGCATTGAAGCTTTCTTT.